This T cell receptor (beta chain) was obtained from a study of cytomegalovirus exposure and HLA in healthy donors. Study outcomes and limitations: The analysis excluded some indistinguishable V segments, including TRBV6-2 and TRBV6-3.

Germline lookup yields CDR1 SGHRS and CDR2 YFSETQ. The CDR3 spans 19 residues. J lost 2 bases, V lost 2 bases, and 16 bases had no gene match. With respect to this clone: Its antigen is unidentified.

The PCR was carried out with 60 Vbeta primers and 13 Jbeta primers. Here immunoSEQ multiplex PCR was the method, and the copy in TCRdb shows in-frame clones only, minus some. The repertoire includes around 120,000 clones, around 75% of them detected once, and around 1.7% sits in the top ten. The clonotype was recovered from a woman aged 18-29 years in good health and CMV-seronegative. Sequencing was carried out using PBMCs. The rearrangement uses TRBV5-1 and TRBJ2-3, with 8 bases identical to TRBD1. The CDR3 nucleotides read TGCGCCAGCAGCTTTTTAGGAGGAGTCAGGGGGCCTGACACAGATACGCAGTATTTT. This encodes CASSFLGGVRGPDTDTQYF.